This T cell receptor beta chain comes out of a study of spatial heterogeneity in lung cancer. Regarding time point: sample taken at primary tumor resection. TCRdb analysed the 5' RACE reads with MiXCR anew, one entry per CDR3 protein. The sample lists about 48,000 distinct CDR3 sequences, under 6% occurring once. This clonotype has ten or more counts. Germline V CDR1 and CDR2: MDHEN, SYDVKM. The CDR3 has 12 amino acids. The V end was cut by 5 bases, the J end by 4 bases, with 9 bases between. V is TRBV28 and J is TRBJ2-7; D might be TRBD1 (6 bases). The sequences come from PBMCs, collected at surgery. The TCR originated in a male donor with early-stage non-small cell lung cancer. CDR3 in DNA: TGTGCCAGCAGTCAACAGGGATACGAGCAGTACTTC. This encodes CASSQQGYEQYF. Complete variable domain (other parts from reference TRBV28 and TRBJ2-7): DVKVTQSSRYLVKRTGEKVFLECVQDMDHENMFWYRQDPGLGLRLIYFSYDVKMKEKGDIPEGYSVSREKKERFSLILESASTNQTSMYLCASSQQGYEQYFGPGTRLTVT.